Given below is one T cell receptor (beta chain) in context. The antigen remains undetermined. The data originate from a study of a mutant IDH1 vaccine in newly diagnosed glioma. Study-wide context: Sex among treated patients split about 60% male, around 38% female; mean age was approximately 40 years. Pretreatment consisted of radiotherapy, temozolomide, or both, with most receiving both. Broader study findings: Pseudoprogression seemingly bore no relation to changes in top peripheral T cell clonotypes.

Time point of the sample: baseline, week 1 (first vaccination visit). The treatment was: pre-vaccination baseline after standard-of-care therapy. Patients carried new grade 3 or 4 IDH1-mutant astrocytomas lacking nuclear ATRX. Using immunoSEQ multiplex PCR, the repertoire was profiled, and TCRdb retains in-frame clones only, with some absent. In the table there are 85,000 to 100,000 clones, around 77% of which are singletons. The sample was PBMCs, taken from a glioma patient treated with radiotherapy, temozolomide or both. This receptor was identified in a man aged 40-55 years with glioma.

This CDR3 reads CASSFSGTGAYGYTF. As DNA, the CDR3 is TGTGCCAGCAGCTTCTCCGGGACAGGGGCCTATGGCTACACCTTC. The chain combines TRBV5-4 with TRBJ1-2; 10 bases map to TRBD1. CDR1 and CDR2 from the germline V gene are SGHNT and YYREEE (reference sequence). This CDR3 is built from 15 residues. Unmatched junction bases numbered 5, after V lost 2 bases and J lost 4 bases.